The subject of this entry is one T cell receptor (beta chain). This specimen comes from a study of blood T cell repertoires in COVID-19. Germline V gene lookup returns CDR1 SGHVS and CDR2 FQNEAQ. This CDR3 is 13 amino acids long. V dropped 4 bases and J dropped 3 bases, with 8 bases sitting between them. Generated by immunoSEQ multiplex PCR, the TCRdb table keeps only in-frame clones and is missing some. The sample consists of 250,000 to 300,000 clones, about nine tenths of them appearing once. This TCR came from a man aged 18 to 30 who had recovered from COVID-19. The sample taken for sequencing was PBMCs or T cells enriched from blood (not recorded which). The chain links TRBV7-8 to TRBJ2-3; D perhaps matches TRBD2 (5 bases). The CDR3 bases are TGTGCCAGCAGCTCACCGGGGACAGATACGCAGTATTTT. Amino acid sequence: CASSSPGTDTQYF. Full variable domain (remainder filled in from reference TRBV7-8 and TRBJ2-3): GAGVSQSPRYKVAKRGQDVALRCDPISGHVSLFWYQQALGQGPEFLTYFQNEAQLDKSGLPSDRFFAERPEGSVSTLKIQRTQQEDSAVYLCASSSPGTDTQYFGPGTRLTVL.